This TCR beta chain was obtained from a study of blood T cell repertoires in COVID-19 (dated by TCRdb to about 2020). In terms of the full investigation: Samples from collaborators originated in the United States, Italy and Spain and spanned both the acute and convalescent phases of COVID-19. The repertoires were released in a freely available public database meant as a resource for research on the immune response to SARS-CoV-2. Subjects who had been exposed to COVID-19, were actively infected with it, or had recovered from it provided the deeply sampled blood TCRbeta repertoires that made up the dataset. Where available, HLA class I and class II types were taken from metadata supplied by the sample provider and were not determined by assay-based typing. Sample metadata almost always included a de-identified subject ID, COVID-19 status, age in years and sex. Samples came from the ongoing ImmuneRACE study (first 160 participants) plus 1,254 subjects from 6 global collaborators. The prospective study material was composed of cDNA or gDNA derived from T cells, B-cell-depleted T cells, or PBMCs. What the research found in general, with its limitations: Clinical and demographic metadata were provided uncurated, with the amount varying by source and participant.

This clone appeared once. Its specific antigen is unknown. Base qualities were left out, and no much larger clone turns up one base away. From a lookup of the germline V gene (reference sequence), CDR1 and CDR2 are GTSNPN and SVGIG. V lost 6 bases and J lost 8 bases; the stretch between them is 13 bases long. The CDR3 goes from the cysteine to the phenylalanine over 12 residues. Left in the record is the CDR3 DNA by itself, 36 bases read in frame from the first base. The immunoSEQ Assay, a bias-controlled multiplex PCR, was used to amplify TCRbeta CDR3 regions from genomic DNA. The original methods were these. Nucleated cell counts per sample were estimated from amplification of reference gene primers within the assay. To quantify the absolute abundance of each unique TCRbeta CDR3 rearrangement, sequence reads were collapsed and filtered. For each sample, productive Simpson clonality was calculated by taking the square root of Simpson's diversity index across productive rearrangements. The table was pulled from immuneACCESS by TCRdb, which kept in-frame rearrangements only. Such tables lose some clones; where checked, under half of the loss comes from unresolved V genes, and the rest has no known cause. D and trimming come from the DNA, and the V and J calls and clone size come from that table. Here the sample has 65,000 to 75,000 clones; roughly 84% occur a single time. The top ten constitute about 30% of the sample.

Each collaborating institution followed its own protocols to collect whole blood in K2EDTA tubes. Collaborator samples were shipped for TCRbeta analysis as frozen whole blood, isolated PBMCs, or DNA extracted from either sample type. The sequencing input was peripheral blood. This receptor was obtained from a woman aged 80 or over with active or convalescent COVID-19. Rearrangement joined TRBV30 to TRBJ1-4; the D region possibly corresponds to TRBD1 (5 bases align). The CDR3 region: CACTGGGEKLFF. Read as DNA, the sequence is TGTGCCTGCACCGGGGGGGGAGAAAAACTGTTTTTT.